The sample holds many counts of the clone carrying this T cell receptor beta chain. In every sequencing run, more than 170 million TCR-beta sequences were generated from 15-18 subjects. TCRdb reprocessed the 5' RACE reads with MiXCR, giving one entry per CDR3 protein. Of about 25,000 distinct CDR3 sequences in the sample, 6.7% were seen once. The sample originates from a study of neurological immune-mediated disorders. The CDR3 sequence is 14 residues long. V lost 5 bases, J lost 6 bases, and 9 bases stayed unmatched. The germline CDR1 and CDR2 sequences are ENHRY and SYGVKD. The sequence came from a woman aged 40-49 years in good health. The V and J genes are TRBV10-3 and TRBJ2-7; 8 bases agree with TRBD2. Input material: PBMCs. CDR3 bases: TGTGCCATCAGTACCTTTACCGGGACTAGCGAGCAGTACTTC. This gives the protein CAISTFTGTSEQYF.